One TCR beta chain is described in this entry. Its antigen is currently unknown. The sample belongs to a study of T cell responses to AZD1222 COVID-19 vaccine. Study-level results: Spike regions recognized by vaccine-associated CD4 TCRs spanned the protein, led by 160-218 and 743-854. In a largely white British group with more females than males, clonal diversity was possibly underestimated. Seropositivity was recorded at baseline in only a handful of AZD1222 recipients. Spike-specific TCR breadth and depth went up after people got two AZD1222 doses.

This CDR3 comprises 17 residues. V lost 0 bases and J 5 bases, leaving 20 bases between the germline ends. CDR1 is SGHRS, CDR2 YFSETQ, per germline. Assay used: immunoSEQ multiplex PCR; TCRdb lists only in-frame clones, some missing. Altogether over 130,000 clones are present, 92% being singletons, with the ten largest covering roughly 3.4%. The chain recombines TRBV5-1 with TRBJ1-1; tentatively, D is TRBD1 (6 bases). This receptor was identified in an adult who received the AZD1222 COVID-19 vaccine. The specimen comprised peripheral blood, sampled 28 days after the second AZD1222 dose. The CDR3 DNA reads TGCGCCAGCAGCTTGGCCATTGGGAAGGGGGGAAAGACTGAAGCTTTCTTT. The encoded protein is CASSLAIGKGGKTEAFF.